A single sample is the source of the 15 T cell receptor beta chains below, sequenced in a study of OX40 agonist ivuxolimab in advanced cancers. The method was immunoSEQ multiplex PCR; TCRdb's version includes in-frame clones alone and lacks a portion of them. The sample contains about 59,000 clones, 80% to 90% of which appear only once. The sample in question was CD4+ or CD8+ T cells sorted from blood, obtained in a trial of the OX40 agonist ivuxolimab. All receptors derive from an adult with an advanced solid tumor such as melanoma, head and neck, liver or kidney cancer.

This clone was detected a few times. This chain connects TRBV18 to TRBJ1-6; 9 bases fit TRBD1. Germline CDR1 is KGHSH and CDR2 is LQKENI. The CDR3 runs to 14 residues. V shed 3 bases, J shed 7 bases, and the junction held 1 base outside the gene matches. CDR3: CASSPGTGNSPLHF. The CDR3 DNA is TGTGCCAGCTCACCCGGGACAGGGAATTCACCCCTCCACTTT.

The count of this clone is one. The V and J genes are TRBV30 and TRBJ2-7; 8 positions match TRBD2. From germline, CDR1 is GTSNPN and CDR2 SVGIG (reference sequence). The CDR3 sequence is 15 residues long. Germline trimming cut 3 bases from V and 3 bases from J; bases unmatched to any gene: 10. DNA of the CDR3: TGTGCCTGGAGCCCCGGGGGACTAGGAGGCTACGAGCAGTACTTC. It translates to CAWSPGGLGGYEQYF.

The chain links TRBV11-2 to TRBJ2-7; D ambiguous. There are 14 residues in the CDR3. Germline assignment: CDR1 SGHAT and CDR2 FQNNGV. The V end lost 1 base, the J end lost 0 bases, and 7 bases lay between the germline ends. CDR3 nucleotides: TGTGCCAGCAGCTTAGCTCAGAGCTCCTACGAGCAGTACTTC. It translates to CASSLAQSSYEQYF. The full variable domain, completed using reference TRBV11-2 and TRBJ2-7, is EAGVAQSPRYKIIEKRQSVAFWCNPISGHATLYWYQQILGQGPKLLIQFQNNGVVDDSQLPKDRFSAERLKGVDSTLKIQPAKLEDSAVYLCASSLAQSSYEQYFGPGTRLTVT.

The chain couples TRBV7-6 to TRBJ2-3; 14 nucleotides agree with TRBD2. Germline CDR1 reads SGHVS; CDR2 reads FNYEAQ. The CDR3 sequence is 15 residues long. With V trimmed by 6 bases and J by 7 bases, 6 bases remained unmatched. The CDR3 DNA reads TGTGCCAGCAGTCCCCGGACTAGCGGGAGGCATACGCAGTATTTT. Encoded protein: CASSPRTSGRHTQYF. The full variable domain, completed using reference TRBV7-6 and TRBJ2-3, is GAGVSQSPRYKVTKRGQDVALRCDPISGHVSLYWYRQALGQGPEFLTYFNYEAQQDKSGLPNDRFSAERPEGSISTLTIQRTEQRDSAMYRCASSPRTSGRHTQYFGPGTRLTVL.

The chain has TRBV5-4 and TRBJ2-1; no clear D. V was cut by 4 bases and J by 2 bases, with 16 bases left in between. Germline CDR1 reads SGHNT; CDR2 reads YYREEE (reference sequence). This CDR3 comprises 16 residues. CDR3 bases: TGTGCCAGCAGCCCGGCAGGACGGATGACCTACAATGAGCAGTTCTTC. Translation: CASSPAGRMTYNEQFF.

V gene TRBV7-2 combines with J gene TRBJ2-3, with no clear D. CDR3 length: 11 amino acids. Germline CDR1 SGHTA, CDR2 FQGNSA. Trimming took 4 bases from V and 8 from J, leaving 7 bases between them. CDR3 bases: TGTGCCAGCAGCTCCCTTGGTACGCAGTATTTT. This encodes CASSSLGTQYF. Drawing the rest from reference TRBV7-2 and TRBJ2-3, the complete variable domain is GAGVSQSPSNKVTEKGKDVELRCDPISGHTALYWYRQSLGQGLEFLIYFQGNSAPDKSGLPSDRFSAERTGGSVSTLTIQRTQQEDSAVYLCASSSLGTQYFGPGTRLTVL.

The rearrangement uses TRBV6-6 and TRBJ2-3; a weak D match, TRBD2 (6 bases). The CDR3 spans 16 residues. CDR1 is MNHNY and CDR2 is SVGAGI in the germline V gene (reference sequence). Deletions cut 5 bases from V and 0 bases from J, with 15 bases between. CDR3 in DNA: TGTGCCAGCAGTCTGATAACACTAGCCAGCACAGATACGCAGTATTTT. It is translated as CASSLITLASTDTQYF.

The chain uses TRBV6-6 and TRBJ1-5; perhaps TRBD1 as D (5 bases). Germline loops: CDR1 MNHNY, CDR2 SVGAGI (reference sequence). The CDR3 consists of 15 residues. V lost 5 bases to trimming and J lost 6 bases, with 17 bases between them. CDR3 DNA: TGTGCCAGCAGTACGGAGAGGGGCCCTGGTCAGCCCCAGCATTTT. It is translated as CASSTERGPGQPQHF.

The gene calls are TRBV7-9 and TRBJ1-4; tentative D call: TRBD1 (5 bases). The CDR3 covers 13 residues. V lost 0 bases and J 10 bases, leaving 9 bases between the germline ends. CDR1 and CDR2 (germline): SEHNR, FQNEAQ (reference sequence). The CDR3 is CASSLAGVAKLFF. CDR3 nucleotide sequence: TGTGCCAGCAGCTTAGCGGGGGTTGCAAAACTGTTTTTT.

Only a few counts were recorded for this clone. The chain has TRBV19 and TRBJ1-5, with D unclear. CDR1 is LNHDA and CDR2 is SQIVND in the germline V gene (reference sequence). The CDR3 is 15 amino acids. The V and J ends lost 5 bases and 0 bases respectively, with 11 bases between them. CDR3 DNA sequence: TGTGCCAGTAGTCCTAGGAGTTATAGCAATCAGCCCCAGCATTTT. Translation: CASSPRSYSNQPQHF.

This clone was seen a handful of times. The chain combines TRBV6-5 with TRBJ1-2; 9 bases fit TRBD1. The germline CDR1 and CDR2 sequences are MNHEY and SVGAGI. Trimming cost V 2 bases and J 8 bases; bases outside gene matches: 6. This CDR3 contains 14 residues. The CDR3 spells CASSYGTGLEGYTF. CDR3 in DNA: TGTGCCAGCAGTTACGGGACAGGGTTGGAGGGCTACACCTTC.

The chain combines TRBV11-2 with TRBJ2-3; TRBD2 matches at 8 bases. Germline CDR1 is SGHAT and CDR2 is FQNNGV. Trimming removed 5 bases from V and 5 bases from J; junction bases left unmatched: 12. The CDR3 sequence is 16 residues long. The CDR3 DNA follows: TGTGCCAGCAGCCCCGCGGGGGGCGGGATGGGAGATACGCAGTATTTT. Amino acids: CASSPAGGGMGDTQYF.

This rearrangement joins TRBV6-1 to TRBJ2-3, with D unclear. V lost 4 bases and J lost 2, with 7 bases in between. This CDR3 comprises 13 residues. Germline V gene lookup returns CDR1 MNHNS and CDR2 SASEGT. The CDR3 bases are TGTGCCAGCAGTGCGACCAACACAGATACGCAGTATTTT. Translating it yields CASSATNTDTQYF.

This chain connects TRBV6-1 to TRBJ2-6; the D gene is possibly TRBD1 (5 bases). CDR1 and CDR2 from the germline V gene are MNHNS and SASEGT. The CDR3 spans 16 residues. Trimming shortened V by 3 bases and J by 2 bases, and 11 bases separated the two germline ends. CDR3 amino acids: CASSEVPGTGANVLTF. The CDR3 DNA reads TGTGCCAGCAGTGAGGTGCCAGGGACTGGGGCCAACGTCCTGACTTTC.

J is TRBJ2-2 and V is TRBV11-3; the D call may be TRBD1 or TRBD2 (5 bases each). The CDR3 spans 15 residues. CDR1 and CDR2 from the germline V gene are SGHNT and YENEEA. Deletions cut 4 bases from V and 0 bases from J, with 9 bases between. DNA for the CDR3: TGTGCCAGCAGCTCTGGGACGGCGAACACCGGGGAGCTGTTTTTT. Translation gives CASSSGTANTGELFF. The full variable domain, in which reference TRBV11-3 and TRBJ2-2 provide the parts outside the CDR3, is EAGVVQSPRYKIIEKKQPVAFWCNPISGHNTLYWYLQNLGQGPELLIRYENEEAVDDSQLPKDRFSAERLKGVDSTLKIQPAELGDSAVYLCASSSGTANTGELFFGEGSRLTVL.